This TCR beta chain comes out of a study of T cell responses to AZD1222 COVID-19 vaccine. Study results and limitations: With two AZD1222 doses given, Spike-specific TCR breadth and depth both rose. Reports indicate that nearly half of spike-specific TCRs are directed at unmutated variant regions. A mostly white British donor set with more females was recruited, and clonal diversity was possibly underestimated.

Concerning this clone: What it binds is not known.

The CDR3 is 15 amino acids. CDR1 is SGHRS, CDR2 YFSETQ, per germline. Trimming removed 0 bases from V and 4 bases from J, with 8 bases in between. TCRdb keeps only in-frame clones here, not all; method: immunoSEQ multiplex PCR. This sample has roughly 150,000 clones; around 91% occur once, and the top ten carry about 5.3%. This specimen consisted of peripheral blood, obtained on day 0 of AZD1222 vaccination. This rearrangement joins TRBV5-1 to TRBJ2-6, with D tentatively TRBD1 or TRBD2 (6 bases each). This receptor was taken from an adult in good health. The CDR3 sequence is CASSLGGAGANVLTF. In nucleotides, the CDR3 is TGCGCCAGCAGCTTGGGGGGGGCCGGGGCCAACGTCCTGACTTTC. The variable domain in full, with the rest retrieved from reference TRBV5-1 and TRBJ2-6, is KAGVTQTPRYLIKTRGQQVTLSCSPISGHRSVSWYQQTPGQGLQFLFEYFSETQRNKGNFPGRFSGRQFSNSRSEMNVSTLELGDSALYLCASSLGGAGANVLTFGAGSRLTVL.